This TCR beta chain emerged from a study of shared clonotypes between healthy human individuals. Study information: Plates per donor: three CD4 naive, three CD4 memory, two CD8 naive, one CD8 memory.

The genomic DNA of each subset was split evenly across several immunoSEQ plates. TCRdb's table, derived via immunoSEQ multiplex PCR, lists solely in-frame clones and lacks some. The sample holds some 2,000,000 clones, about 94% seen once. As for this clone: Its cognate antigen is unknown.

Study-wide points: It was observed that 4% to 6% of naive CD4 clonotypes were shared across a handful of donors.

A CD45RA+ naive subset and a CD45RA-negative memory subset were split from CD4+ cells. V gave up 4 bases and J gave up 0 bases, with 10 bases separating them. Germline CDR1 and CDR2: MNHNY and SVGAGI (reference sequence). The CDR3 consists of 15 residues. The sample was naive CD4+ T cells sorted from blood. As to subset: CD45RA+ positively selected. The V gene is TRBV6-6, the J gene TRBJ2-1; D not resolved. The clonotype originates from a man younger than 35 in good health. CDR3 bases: TGTGCCAGCAGTTTCCTAGTGGGCTCCTACAATGAGCAGTTCTTC. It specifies CASSFLVGSYNEQFF.